These T cell receptor beta chains were read from a single sample in a study of cytomegalovirus exposure and HLA in healthy donors. The repertoire was sequenced with immunoSEQ multiplex PCR; TCRdb's copy has only in-frame clones and lacks some. The sample consists of about 130,000 clones, less than 85% of them appearing once. Sequencing was performed on PBMCs. The receptors shown here come from a woman aged 60-75 years in good health and CMV-seropositive. CDR3s include the opening cysteine and the closing phenylalanine or tryptophan. A D gene is named only where the DNA matches it firmly. A row's size may be missing; if present it is once, few, many or a size class.

v_gene: TRBV6-1
d_gene: TRBD1
abundance: few
j_gene: TRBJ1-2
CDR3nt: TGTGCCAGCAGTGAAACAGGGGGCGGATATGGCTACACCTTC
CDR3aa: CASSETGGGYGYTF

v_gene: TRBV28
d_gene: NA
abundance: NA
j_gene: TRBJ1-2
CDR3nt: TGTGCCAGCAGCGGACAGATCTATGGCTACACCTTC
CDR3aa: CASSGQIYGYTF

v_gene: TRBV18
d_gene: TRBD1
abundance: NA
j_gene: TRBJ1-4
CDR3nt: TGTGCCAGCTCACCGGACAGGGAAAAACTGTTTTTT
CDR3aa: CASSPDREKLFF

v_gene: TRBV6-1
d_gene: NA
abundance: NA
j_gene: TRBJ1-2
CDR3nt: TGTGCCAGCAGTGTTGCCAGGGAAGGGGATGGCTACACCTTC
CDR3aa: CASSVAREGDGYTF

v_gene: TRBV7-2
d_gene: NA
abundance: NA
j_gene: TRBJ1-1
CDR3nt: TGTGCCAGCAGCTTTAGTAGTTTCTCGAACACTGAAGCTTTCTTT
CDR3aa: CASSFSSFSNTEAFF

v_gene: TRBV9
d_gene: NA
abundance: NA
j_gene: TRBJ1-5
CDR3nt: TGTGCCAGCAGCGTAGGACAGCTAGTCGTGGGCAATCAGCCCCAGCATTTT
CDR3aa: CASSVGQLVVGNQPQHF

v_gene: TRBV5-1
d_gene: NA
abundance: NA
j_gene: TRBJ1-1
CDR3nt: TGCGCCAGCAGCTTGGGTCAGGGAAAAGGAGCTTTCTTT
CDR3aa: CASSLGQGKGAFF

v_gene: TRBV28
d_gene: NA
abundance: NA
j_gene: TRBJ1-2
CDR3nt: TGTGCCAGTTCGGACACATTCTATGGCTACACCTTC
CDR3aa: CASSDTFYGYTF

v_gene: TRBV4-2
d_gene: NA
abundance: NA
j_gene: TRBJ1-3
CDR3nt: TGTGCCAGCAGCCAAGATCCCCCCGGGTCGTCTGGAAACACCATATATTTT
CDR3aa: CASSQDPPGSSGNTIYF

v_gene: TRBV10-3
d_gene: NA
abundance: NA
j_gene: TRBJ2-1
CDR3nt: TGTGCCATCAGCGGGACTCCTGGGTTCGTGCCTAACAATGAGCAGTTCTTC
CDR3aa: CAISGTPGFVPNNEQFF

v_gene: TRBV6-6
d_gene: NA
abundance: NA
j_gene: TRBJ2-5
CDR3nt: TGTGCCAGCAGTAGAGAACGGGGGACAGAGACCCAGTACTTC
CDR3aa: CASSRERGTETQYF

v_gene: TRBV7-9
d_gene: TRBD1
abundance: NA
j_gene: TRBJ2-1
CDR3nt: TGTGCCAGCAGCTTAACAGGGGGCACCTCCTACAATGAGCAGTTCTTC
CDR3aa: CASSLTGGTSYNEQFF

v_gene: TRBV7-2
d_gene: TRBD1
abundance: few
j_gene: TRBJ1-1
CDR3nt: TGTGCCAGCAGCTTGAGACAGGGGGGGACTGAAGCTTTCTTT
CDR3aa: CASSLRQGGTEAFF

v_gene: TRBV15
d_gene: TRBD1
abundance: NA
j_gene: TRBJ1-5
CDR3nt: TGTGCCACCAGCAGAGGACAGGGGTCAAGCAATCAGCCCCAGCATTTT
CDR3aa: CATSRGQGSSNQPQHF

v_gene: TRBV11-3
d_gene: TRBD2
abundance: once
j_gene: TRBJ2-3
CDR3nt: TGTGCCAGCAGCCCCAGGGGTCGCGGGAGGGAAACAGATACGCAGTATTTT
CDR3aa: CASSPRGRGRETDTQYF

v_gene: TRBV15
d_gene: NA
abundance: NA
j_gene: TRBJ1-4
CDR3nt: TGTGCCACCAGCAGTGGGCAGAATAATGAAAAACTGTTTTTT
CDR3aa: CATSSGQNNEKLFF

v_gene: TRBV5-1
d_gene: NA
abundance: NA
j_gene: TRBJ1-1
CDR3nt: TGCGCCAGCAGTCGAAACAGCATGAACACTGAAGCTTTCTTT
CDR3aa: CASSRNSMNTEAFF

v_gene: TRBV7-2
d_gene: TRBD2
abundance: NA
j_gene: TRBJ2-1
CDR3nt: TGTGCCAGCAGCCCGGGACTACCGGGCTACAATGAGCAGTTCTTC
CDR3aa: CASSPGLPGYNEQFF

v_gene: TRBV5-1
d_gene: NA
abundance: NA
j_gene: TRBJ1-1
CDR3nt: TGCGCCAGCAGCTTGGGGACAGACTCGAACACTGAAGCTTTCTTT
CDR3aa: CASSLGTDSNTEAFF

v_gene: TRBV6-5
d_gene: NA
abundance: NA
j_gene: TRBJ2-7
CDR3nt: TGTGCCAGCAGACCTATACGACTAGGGTTTGGGGAGCAGTACTTC
CDR3aa: CASRPIRLGFGEQYF

v_gene: TRBV5-6
d_gene: NA
abundance: few
j_gene: TRBJ2-3
CDR3nt: TGTGCCAGCAGCTTGGTTCCGAGTACTAGCACAGATACGCAGTATTTT
CDR3aa: CASSLVPSTSTDTQYF

v_gene: TRBV28
d_gene: TRBD1
abundance: few
j_gene: TRBJ1-1
CDR3nt: TGTGCCAGCAGGCACGACAGGGGGCAAGGCACTGAAGCTTTCTTT
CDR3aa: CASRHDRGQGTEAFF

v_gene: TRBV2
d_gene: NA
abundance: NA
j_gene: TRBJ2-7
CDR3nt: TGTGCCAGCAGTGTCGTCAGAAATTACTACGAGCAGTACTTC
CDR3aa: CASSVVRNYYEQYF

v_gene: TRBV11-1
d_gene: NA
abundance: NA
j_gene: TRBJ1-4
CDR3nt: TGTGCCAGCAGCTTAGTAGGGGGAGACGGCGAAAAACTGTTTTTT
CDR3aa: CASSLVGGDGEKLFF

v_gene: TRBV10-3
d_gene: NA
abundance: NA
j_gene: TRBJ2-5
CDR3nt: TGTGCCATCAGTGTATCTGGAGGTGACGGTAGCAGGCAGACCCAGTACTTC
CDR3aa: CAISVSGGDGSRQTQYF

v_gene: TRBV28
d_gene: NA
abundance: NA
j_gene: TRBJ2-7
CDR3nt: TGTGCCAGCAGTTTTGGAGGTCCCACCTACGAGCAGTACTTC
CDR3aa: CASSFGGPTYEQYF

v_gene: TRBV5-1
d_gene: NA
abundance: NA
j_gene: TRBJ1-4
CDR3nt: TGCGCCAGCAGCTCAGGACAGCTTAATGAAAAACTGTTTTTT
CDR3aa: CASSSGQLNEKLFF

v_gene: TRBV28
d_gene: NA
abundance: once
j_gene: TRBJ2-7
CDR3nt: TGTGCCAGCTACCCGGTAAAGCAGGGGGGCTACGAGCAGTACTTC
CDR3aa: CASYPVKQGGYEQYF

v_gene: TRBV9
d_gene: NA
abundance: NA
j_gene: TRBJ2-2
CDR3nt: TGTGCCAGCAGCGTAGCGGTCTTCACCGGGGAGCTGTTTTTT
CDR3aa: CASSVAVFTGELFF

v_gene: TRBV29-1
d_gene: TRBD2
abundance: once
j_gene: TRBJ2-6
CDR3nt: TGCAGCGTTGAAACTACGGGGGGAGGGGCCAACGTCCTGACTTTC
CDR3aa: CSVETTGGGANVLTF

v_gene: TRBV5-6
d_gene: TRBD1
abundance: NA
j_gene: TRBJ2-4
CDR3nt: TGTGCCAGCAGCCTACAGGGGGCCAAAAACATTCAGTACTTC
CDR3aa: CASSLQGAKNIQYF

v_gene: TRBV11-2
d_gene: NA
abundance: NA
j_gene: TRBJ1-1
CDR3nt: TGTGCCAGCAACCCCAGGAGGGAAGGTGAAGCTTTCTTT
CDR3aa: CASNPRREGEAFF

v_gene: TRBV5-1
d_gene: NA
abundance: NA
j_gene: TRBJ1-4
CDR3nt: TGCGCCAGCAGCACCACAGCTGCAACTAATGAAAAACTGTTTTTT
CDR3aa: CASSTTAATNEKLFF

v_gene: TRBV5-1
d_gene: TRBD1
abundance: few
j_gene: TRBJ2-7
CDR3nt: TGCGCCAGCAGCTTCCCGGGACAGGGGACTTCCTACGAGCAGTACTTC
CDR3aa: CASSFPGQGTSYEQYF

v_gene: TRBV27
d_gene: NA
abundance: once
j_gene: TRBJ1-3
CDR3nt: TGTGCCAGCAGTGCACAGAGCTCTGGAAACACCATATATTTT
CDR3aa: CASSAQSSGNTIYF

v_gene: TRBV4-1
d_gene: TRBD2
abundance: NA
j_gene: TRBJ2-1
CDR3nt: TGCGCCAGCAGCCAAGATTCTAGCGGGAGGGCCCATGAGCAGTTCTTC
CDR3aa: CASSQDSSGRAHEQFF

v_gene: TRBV4-2
d_gene: NA
abundance: NA
j_gene: TRBJ2-1
CDR3nt: TGTGCCAGCAGCCAAGATACAAGCAGGGGAGAGCAGTTCTTC
CDR3aa: CASSQDTSRGEQFF

v_gene: TRBV5-1
d_gene: TRBD1
abundance: NA
j_gene: TRBJ2-1
CDR3nt: TGCGCCAGCAGCTTGGTGGGACAGTCTTACAATGAGCAGTTCTTC
CDR3aa: CASSLVGQSYNEQFF

v_gene: TRBV29-1
d_gene: TRBD2
abundance: NA
j_gene: TRBJ2-7
CDR3nt: TGCAGCGTTTCGGGGGGAGCAGCCTACGAGCAGTACTTC
CDR3aa: CSVSGGAAYEQYF

v_gene: TRBV29-1
d_gene: TRBD1
abundance: NA
j_gene: TRBJ1-1
CDR3nt: TGCAGCGGTGGGACAGGAGGTTCGGGCGCTGAAGCTTTCTTT
CDR3aa: CSGGTGGSGAEAFF

v_gene: TRBV2
d_gene: NA
abundance: NA
j_gene: TRBJ2-7
CDR3nt: TGTGCCAGCACCGCAGTAAACTACGAGCAGTACTTC
CDR3aa: CASTAVNYEQYF

v_gene: TRBV7-2
d_gene: TRBD2
abundance: NA
j_gene: TRBJ2-1
CDR3nt: TGTGCCAGCAGCTTAGCCGCTAGCGGGAGAATGGATGAGCAGTTCTTC
CDR3aa: CASSLAASGRMDEQFF

v_gene: TRBV5-6
d_gene: TRBD1
abundance: NA
j_gene: TRBJ1-1
CDR3nt: TGTGCCAGCAGCAGGGACAGGGTTGACACTGAAGCTTTCTTT
CDR3aa: CASSRDRVDTEAFF

v_gene: TRBV27
d_gene: TRBD1
abundance: NA
j_gene: TRBJ1-2
CDR3nt: TGTGCCAGCAGTACTGGACAGGGCTATGGCTACACCTTC
CDR3aa: CASSTGQGYGYTF

v_gene: TRBV20-1
d_gene: NA
abundance: NA
j_gene: TRBJ2-1
CDR3nt: TGCAGTCCCCATCACAATGAGCAGTTCTTC
CDR3aa: CSPHHNEQFF

v_gene: TRBV5-5
d_gene: NA
abundance: few
j_gene: TRBJ2-2
CDR3nt: TGTGCCAGCAGCATACAGGTCTCCAGGGCCGGGGAGCTGTTTTTT
CDR3aa: CASSIQVSRAGELFF